These 32 T cell receptor beta chains originate from one sample sequenced in a study of a mutant IDH1 vaccine in newly diagnosed glioma. Sequenced by immunoSEQ multiplex PCR; TCRdb stores in-frame clones only, minus some. The data show roughly 60,000 clones, about 86% seen once. Time point described: week 5, during vaccination. What each vaccine dose contained was 300 ug of mutant IDH1 20-mer peptide, accompanied by topical imiquimod. Their recognized antigens are unknown. Source: PBMCs, taken from a glioma patient whose treatment included an IDH1 peptide vaccine. The receptors shown here come from a woman aged 45-60 years with glioma.

The CDR3 loop is CASKPGQGKETQYF. The CDR3 DNA follows: TGTGCCAGTAAACCGGGACAGGGAAAAGAGACCCAGTACTTC. V usage is TRBV19 and J usage is TRBJ2-5; TRBD1 aligns across 9 bases. J was trimmed by 3 bases and V by 7 bases; bases with no gene match: 6. This CDR3 spans 14 amino acids. Per the germline V gene, CDR1 is LNHDA and CDR2 is SQIVND (reference sequence).

The rearrangement joins TRBV29-1 to TRBJ1-1; 7 nucleotides match TRBD1. CDR3 size: 13 residues. With V trimmed by 6 bases and J by 4 bases, 8 bases remained unmatched. Per germline, CDR1 SQVTM and CDR2 ANQGSEA. CDR3 coding DNA: TGCAGCGTCCGACAGGGCCGTGGCACTGAAGCTTTCTTT. As protein: CSVRQGRGTEAFF.

The J gene is TRBJ1-3, the V gene TRBV29-1, with D unresolved. Germline CDR1 is SQVTM and CDR2 is ANQGSEA. The CDR3 is 11 residues long. V lost 6 bases and J 2 bases, leaving 5 bases between the germline ends. The CDR3: CSVKTGNTIYF. The DNA for the CDR3 is TGCAGCGTGAAGACTGGAAACACCATATATTTT.

The V and J genes are TRBV5-1 and TRBJ2-1, with D possibly matching TRBD1 (5 bases). CDR1 is SGHRS, CDR2 YFSETQ, per germline. The CDR3 has 13 residues. V was cut by 2 bases and J by 5 bases, with 8 bases left in between. CDR3 amino acids: CASSLGADNEQFF. In DNA form, the CDR3 reads TGCGCCAGCAGCTTAGGGGCGGACAATGAGCAGTTCTTC.

V is TRBV29-1 and J is TRBJ1-1; D remains unclear. V shed 7 bases and J shed 3 bases, with 12 bases lying between them. There are 12 residues in the CDR3. Germline V gene data show CDR1 as SQVTM and CDR2 as ANQGSEA. The CDR3 DNA is TGCAGCGCCGCGGACGTTTACACTGAAGCTTTCTTT. This translates into CSAADVYTEAFF.

V usage is TRBV6-6 and J usage is TRBJ1-5; 7 nucleotides line up with TRBD1. This CDR3 has 14 amino acids. Germline-derived CDR1 and CDR2 are MNHNY and SVGAGI (reference sequence). Germline trimming cut 2 bases from V and 7 bases from J; bases unmatched to any gene: 5. This CDR3 reads CASSYPSGGQPQHF. CDR3 sequence (DNA): TGTGCCAGCAGTTACCCGTCAGGGGGGCAGCCCCAGCATTTT.

The sample holds one count of this clone. The V gene is TRBV5-4, the J gene TRBJ2-5, with 9 bases matching TRBD2. The CDR3 runs 15 residues. Unmatched junction bases numbered 5, after V lost 0 bases and J lost 5 bases. Per the germline V gene, CDR1 is SGHNT and CDR2 is YYREEE (reference sequence). The CDR3 sequence is CASSLVSGGGETQYF. The CDR3 DNA is TGTGCCAGCAGCTTGGTTAGCGGGGGAGGCGAGACCCAGTACTTC.

The J gene is TRBJ1-2, the V gene TRBV30; no clear D. The CDR3 has 12 residues. Deletions cut 0 bases from V and 6 bases from J, with 8 bases between. Germline CDR1 and CDR2: GTSNPN and SVGIG (reference sequence). The CDR3: CAWSVAENGYTF. The CDR3 region has the DNA TGTGCCTGGAGTGTGGCGGAGAATGGCTACACCTTC.

This clone was counted a single time. The chain joins TRBV30 to TRBJ2-7, with D uncertain. V was shortened by 0 bases and J by 9 bases, with 9 bases between the two germline ends. Germline CDR1 is GTSNPN and CDR2 is SVGIG (reference sequence). This CDR3 has 11 amino acids. The DNA for the CDR3 is TGTGCCTGGAGTGTAGTGGAAGGGCAGTACTTC. It yields the protein CAWSVVEGQYF.

The genes are TRBV10-3 and TRBJ2-7; D is uncertain. The CDR3 has 13 residues. Germline V gene data show CDR1 as ENHRY and CDR2 as SYGVKD. The V and J ends lost 11 bases and 3 bases respectively, with 17 bases between them. Here the CDR3 DNA reads TGTGCCTACTGTAGTGGCGTGGGCTACGAGCAGTACTTC. This translates into CAYCSGVGYEQYF.

The CDR3 loop is CASGQGAAVGYEQYF. Written as DNA, the CDR3 is TGTGCCTCAGGGCAAGGGGCGGCGGTCGGTTACGAGCAGTACTTC. This chain uses TRBV15 with TRBJ2-5; TRBD1 might be the D (5 bases). The J call may be faulty, since TRBJ2-7 better matches the DNA end. The CDR3 totals 15 residues. Germline V gene data show CDR1 as LNHNV and CDR2 as YYDKDF (reference sequence).

The V call is TRBV5-1, the J call TRBJ1-1; TRBD1 matches 10 bases. From germline, CDR1 is SGHRS and CDR2 YFSETQ. V gave up 3 bases and J gave up 3 bases; unmatched junction bases: 2. CDR3 length equals 14 residues. CDR3 in DNA: TGCGCCAGCAGCTGGGACAGGGGAGACACTGAAGCTTTCTTT. This codes for CASSWDRGDTEAFF.

This chain uses TRBV4-1 with TRBJ2-5; D possibly matches TRBD1 or TRBD2 (5 bases each). CDR1 and CDR2 (germline): MGHRA, YSYEKL. This CDR3 spans 13 amino acids. Trimming stripped 0 bases from V and 5 bases from J, with 7 bases between. The CDR3: CASSQDRDETQYF. In DNA, the CDR3 is TGCGCCAGCAGCCAAGACAGGGACGAGACCCAGTACTTC.

This clone was seen only a few times. CDR3: CSVQARGMNTEAFF. The CDR3 DNA sequence: TGCAGCGTACAGGCTAGGGGTATGAACACTGAAGCTTTCTTT. This sequence joins TRBV29-1 and TRBJ1-1; tentatively, D is TRBD1 (5 bases). Looked up from germline, CDR1 is SQVTM and CDR2 is ANQGSEA. Trimming removed 6 bases at V and 0 bases at J, with 14 bases between. The CDR3 is 14 amino acids.

The chain recombines TRBV5-4 with TRBJ2-3; 10 positions match TRBD1. V trimming: 3 bases; J trimming: 3 bases; junction bases outside the gene matches: 7. CDR3 size: 16 residues. CDR1 is SGHNT and CDR2 is YYREEE in the germline V gene (reference sequence). In DNA form, the CDR3 reads TGTGCCAGCAGCTCCCGGCGGACAGGGGGGACAGATACGCAGTATTTT. Its protein is CASSSRRTGGTDTQYF.

The rearrangement joins TRBV6-5 to TRBJ2-7, with TRBD1 as a possible D gene (7 bases). Germline V lookup: CDR1 MNHEY, CDR2 SVGAGI. The CDR3 has 14 amino acids. V was cut by 6 bases and J by 7 bases, with 19 bases left in between. The CDR3 spells CASSRGRGDLEQYF. CDR3 DNA: TGTGCCAGCAGCAGGGGCAGGGGGGACTTGGAGCAGTACTTC.

This clone was observed a handful of times. The rearrangement uses TRBV7-8 and TRBJ2-3; maybe TRBD2 (5 bases). V was clipped by 5 bases and J by 4 bases, with 13 bases between them. CDR1 and CDR2 from the germline V gene are SGHVS and FQNEAQ. The length of the CDR3 is 14 residues. The CDR3 nucleotides are TGTGCCAGCAGCCCCCTGCTGGGAGCAGATACGCAGTATTTT. Translated, it gives CASSPLLGADTQYF.

This clone showed up just a few times. The chain combines TRBV29-1 with TRBJ1-2; D remains unclear. The CDR3 extends over 12 amino acids. Trimming shortened V by 4 bases and J by 6 bases, and 12 bases separated the two germline ends. The germline V gene has CDR1 SQVTM and CDR2 ANQGSEA. The CDR3 DNA follows: TGCAGCGTTGCTGGGCTGCGGAATGGCTACACCTTC. Translating it yields CSVAGLRNGYTF.

The chain recombines TRBV6-6 with TRBJ1-3; unclear D gene. Trimming removed 2 bases at V and 1 base at J, with 6 bases between. Germline CDR1 is MNHNY and CDR2 is SVGAGI (reference sequence). This CDR3 comprises 14 residues. The CDR3 coding sequence is TGTGCCAGCAGTTACACCGGGTCTGGAAACACCATATATTTT. It encodes CASSYTGSGNTIYF.

This chain uses TRBV28 with TRBJ2-7, with D possibly being TRBD1 or TRBD2 (5 bases each). Trimming shortened V by 4 bases and J by 2 bases, and 12 bases separated the two germline ends. The CDR3 spans 14 residues. Germline V lookup: CDR1 MDHEN, CDR2 SYDVKM. Here the CDR3 reads CASSSGTGTYEQYF. The CDR3 DNA follows: TGTGCCAGCAGTTCTGGGACCGGGACCTACGAGCAGTACTTC.

V and J are TRBV9 and TRBJ2-2; 11 bases are a match to TRBD2. The CDR3 is 16 residues long. The V and J ends lost 2 bases and 2 bases, in that order; junction bases with no gene match: 2. CDR1 and CDR2 from the germline V gene are SGDLS and YYNGEE. The CDR3 DNA reads TGTGCCAGCAGCGTTGGGACTAGCGGAAACACCGGGGAGCTGTTTTTT. It specifies CASSVGTSGNTGELFF.

This clone was counted between two and nine times. This sequence joins TRBV4-2 and TRBJ1-3; D remains ambiguous. Per the germline V gene, CDR1 is LGHNA and CDR2 is YNFKEQ. V lost 0 bases and J 0 bases, leaving 9 bases between the germline ends. CDR3 size: 16 residues. The CDR3 DNA sequence: TGTGCCAGCAGCCAAGAAGAGGGTCTCTCTGGAAACACCATATATTTT. This translates into CASSQEEGLSGNTIYF.

The genes are TRBV6-1 and TRBJ2-2; D perhaps matches TRBD2 (5 bases). Germline CDR1 reads MNHNS; CDR2 reads SASEGT. The V and J ends lost 8 bases and 1 base respectively, with 11 bases between them. The CDR3 spans 14 residues. The CDR3 DNA is TGTGCCAGCCTCTTCGGGGTGAACACCGGGGAGCTGTTTTTT. Translated, it gives CASLFGVNTGELFF.

The V and J genes are TRBV4-2 and TRBJ2-1, with 8 bases that match TRBD2. This CDR3 contains 16 residues. V shed 3 bases and J 4 bases; nucleotides not matched to a gene: 8. Germline assignment: CDR1 LGHNA and CDR2 YNFKEQ. CDR3 coding DNA: TGTGCCAGCAGCCAGGTCAGCGGGGGCGCGTACAATGAGCAGTTCTTC. This translates into CASSQVSGGAYNEQFF.

The rearrangement joins TRBV27 to TRBJ1-1; TRBD1 is a possible D gene (6 bases). The germline CDR1 and CDR2 sequences are MNHEY and SMNVEV (reference sequence). The V and J ends lost 8 bases and 4 bases respectively, with 17 bases between them. CDR3 length: 14 residues. This chain's CDR3 is CASQERGWGTEAFF. The CDR3 nucleotides read TGTGCCAGCCAGGAGAGGGGGTGGGGCACTGAAGCTTTCTTT.

This clone was counted a few times. In DNA form, the CDR3 reads TGTGCCTGGGGACGGCTCTCTGGAAACACCATATATTTT. It yields the protein CAWGRLSGNTIYF. The rearrangement uses TRBV30 and TRBJ1-3; D remains ambiguous. Per the germline V gene, CDR1 is GTSNPN and CDR2 is SVGIG (reference sequence). This CDR3 region has 13 residues. Trimming pared 5 bases from V and 0 bases from J, leaving 8 bases between.

The CDR3 sequence: CASSLGQINEQFF. The DNA for the CDR3 is TGTGCCAGCAGCTTGGGGCAGATCAATGAGCAGTTCTTC. The V gene is TRBV5-6, the J gene TRBJ2-1, with D uncertain. V lost 0 bases and J lost 6, with 7 bases in between. This CDR3 spans 13 amino acids. Germline V gene lookup returns CDR1 SGHDT and CDR2 YYEEEE.

This clone was seen once. The V and J genes are TRBV21-1 and TRBJ1-3. TRBV21-1 is labeled a pseudogene. This CDR3 comprises 15 residues. The CDR3 loop reads CASSKAGRVRNTIYF. DNA for the CDR3: TGTGCCAGCAGCAAAGCAGGTAGAGTAAGAAACACCATATATTTT.

The chain joins TRBV4-3 to TRBJ2-3, with D perhaps TRBD2 (7 bases). Germline V lookup: CDR1 LGHNA, CDR2 YSLEER. Trimming shortened V by 2 bases and J by 5 bases, and 23 bases separated the two germline ends. CDR3 length: 18 residues. The DNA for the CDR3 is TGCGCCAGCAGCCAAAGGGGCGGGGGCTTCCGCTTCCAAGATACGCAGTATTTT. Amino acids: CASSQRGGGFRFQDTQYF.

This chain links TRBV2 with TRBJ2-7; 9 bases are a match to TRBD1. Looked up from germline, CDR1 is SNHLY and CDR2 is FYNNEI. The CDR3 has 14 residues. V trimming: 3 bases; J trimming: 2 bases; junction bases outside the gene matches: 2. The CDR3 DNA sequence: TGTGCCAGCAGTGATGGGACAGGGACCTACGAGCAGTACTTC. It specifies CASSDGTGTYEQYF.

This clone was seen only once. The rearrangement links TRBV29-1 to TRBJ2-1; D is unclear. V was shortened by 0 bases and J by 0 bases, with 9 bases between the two germline ends. The germline gives CDR1 SQVTM, CDR2 ANQGSEA. The CDR3 covers 15 residues. CDR3 sequence reads: CSVEDPDDSYNEQFF. CDR3 sequence (DNA): TGCAGCGTTGAAGACCCGGACGACTCCTACAATGAGCAGTTCTTC.

The chain has TRBV7-9 and TRBJ1-5, with D tentatively TRBD1 (5 bases). Germline CDR1 reads SEHNR; CDR2 reads FQNEAQ (reference sequence). The CDR3 is made up of 12 amino acids. V lost 5 bases to trimming and J lost 6 bases, with 8 bases between them. The CDR3 here is CASSPGGQPQHF. CDR3 sequence (DNA): TGTGCCAGCAGCCCGGGGGGTCAGCCCCAGCATTTT.